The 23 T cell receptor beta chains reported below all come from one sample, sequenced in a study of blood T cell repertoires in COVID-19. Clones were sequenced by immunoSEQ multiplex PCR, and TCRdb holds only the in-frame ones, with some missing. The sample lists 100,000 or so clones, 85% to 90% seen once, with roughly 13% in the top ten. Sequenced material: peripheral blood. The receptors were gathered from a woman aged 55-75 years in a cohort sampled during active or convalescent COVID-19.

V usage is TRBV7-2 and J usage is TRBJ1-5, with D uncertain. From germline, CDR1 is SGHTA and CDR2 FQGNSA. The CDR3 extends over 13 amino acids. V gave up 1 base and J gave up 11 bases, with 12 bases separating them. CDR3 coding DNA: TGTGCCAGCAGCTTAGGGATCGCGGCTGCCCAGCATTTT. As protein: CASSLGIAAAQHF.

In DNA form, the CDR3 reads TGTGCCAGCAGTTTCCGGGGGAGGGAAAAACTGTTTTTT. Protein sequence: CASSFRGREKLFF. V and J are TRBV27 and TRBJ1-4; D might be TRBD1 (5 bases). Germline values: CDR1 MNHEY, CDR2 SMNVEV (reference sequence). This CDR3 is 13 amino acids long. V was pared by 3 bases and J by 8 bases, with 10 bases between. Filled out from reference TRBV27 and TRBJ1-4, the complete variable domain reads EAQVTQNPRYLITVTGKKLTVTCSQNMNHEYMSWYRQDPGLGLRQIYYSMNVEVTDKGDVPEGYKVSRKEKRNFPLILESPSPNQTSLYFCASSFRGREKLFFGSGTQLSVL.

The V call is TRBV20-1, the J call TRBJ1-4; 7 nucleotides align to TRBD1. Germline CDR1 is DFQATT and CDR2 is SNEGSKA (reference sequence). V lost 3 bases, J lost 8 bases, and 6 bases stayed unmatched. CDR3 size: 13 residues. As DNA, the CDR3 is TGCAGTGCTAGTAGGGGACAGAGGGAAAAACTGTTTTTT. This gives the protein CSASRGQREKLFF.

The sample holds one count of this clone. CDR3 sequence reads: CASSPPGTGGYEQYF. CDR3 DNA: TGTGCCAGCTCACCACCAGGCACAGGGGGCTACGAGCAGTACTTC. This chain links TRBV18 with TRBJ2-7, with 8 bases matching TRBD1. Germline CDR1 KGHSH, CDR2 LQKENI. The CDR3 length is 15 residues. V was clipped by 0 bases and J by 3 bases; unmatched bases: 4.

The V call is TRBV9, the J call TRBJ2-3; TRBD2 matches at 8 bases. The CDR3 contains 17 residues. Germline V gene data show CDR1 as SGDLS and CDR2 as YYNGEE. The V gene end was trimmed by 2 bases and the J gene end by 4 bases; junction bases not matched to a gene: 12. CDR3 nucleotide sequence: TGTGCCAGCAGCGTTAGCCCCGGGACTAGTGGTTCAGATACGCAGTATTTT. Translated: CASSVSPGTSGSDTQYF.

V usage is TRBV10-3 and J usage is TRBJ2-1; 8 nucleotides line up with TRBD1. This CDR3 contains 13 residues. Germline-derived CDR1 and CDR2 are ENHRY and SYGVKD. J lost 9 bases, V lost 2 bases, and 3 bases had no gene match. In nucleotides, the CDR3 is TGTGCCATCAGTGAGGACAGGGGAGGTGAGCAGTTCTTC. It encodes CAISEDRGGEQFF.

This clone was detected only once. CDR3 bases: TGTGCCAGCAGTGGAACAGGGCTGGGACCCTATGGCTACACCTTC. This encodes CASSGTGLGPYGYTF. The V gene is TRBV2, the J gene TRBJ1-2, with a weak D call TRBD1 (6 bases). CDR3 length: 15 residues. Deletions cut 4 bases from V and 4 bases from J, with 16 bases between. Germline V gives CDR1 SNHLY, CDR2 FYNNEI. Using reference TRBV2 and TRBJ1-2 for the parts outside the CDR3, the full variable domain is EPEVTQTPSHQVTQMGQEVILRCVPISNHLYFYWYRQILGQKVEFLVSFYNNEISEKSEIFDDQFSVERPDGSNFTLKIRSTKLEDSAMYFCASSGTGLGPYGYTFGSGTRLTVV.

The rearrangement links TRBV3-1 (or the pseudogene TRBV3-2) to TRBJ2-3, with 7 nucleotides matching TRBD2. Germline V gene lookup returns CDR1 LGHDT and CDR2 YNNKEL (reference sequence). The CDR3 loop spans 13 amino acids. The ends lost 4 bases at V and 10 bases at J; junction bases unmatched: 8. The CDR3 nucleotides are TGTGCCAGCAGCCCTGGTCGCGGGGGAGCGCAGTATTTT. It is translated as CASSPGRGGAQYF.

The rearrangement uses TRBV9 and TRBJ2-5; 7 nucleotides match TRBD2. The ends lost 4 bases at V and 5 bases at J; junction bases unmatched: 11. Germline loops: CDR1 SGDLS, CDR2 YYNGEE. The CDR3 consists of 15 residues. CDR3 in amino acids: CASSTRVGRAETQYF. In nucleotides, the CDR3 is TGTGCCAGCAGCACTAGGGTGGGGAGGGCGGAGACCCAGTACTTC. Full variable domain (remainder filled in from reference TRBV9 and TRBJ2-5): DSGVTQTPKHLITATGQRVTLRCSPRSGDLSVYWYQQSLDQGLQFLIQYYNGEERAKGNILERFSAQQFPDLHSELNLSSLELGDSALYFCASSTRVGRAETQYFGPGTRLLVL.

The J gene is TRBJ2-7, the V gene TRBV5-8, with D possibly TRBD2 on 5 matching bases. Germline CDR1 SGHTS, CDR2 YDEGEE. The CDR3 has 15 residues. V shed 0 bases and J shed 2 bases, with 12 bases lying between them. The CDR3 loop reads CASSLEAGGPYEQYF. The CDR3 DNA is TGTGCCAGCAGCTTGGAGGCAGGAGGACCCTACGAGCAGTACTTC.

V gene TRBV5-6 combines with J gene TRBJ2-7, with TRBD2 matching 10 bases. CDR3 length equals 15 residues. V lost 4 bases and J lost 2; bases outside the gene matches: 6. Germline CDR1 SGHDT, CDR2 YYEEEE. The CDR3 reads CASSGGLADTYEQYF. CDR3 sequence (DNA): TGTGCCAGCAGCGGAGGACTAGCGGACACCTACGAGCAGTACTTC.

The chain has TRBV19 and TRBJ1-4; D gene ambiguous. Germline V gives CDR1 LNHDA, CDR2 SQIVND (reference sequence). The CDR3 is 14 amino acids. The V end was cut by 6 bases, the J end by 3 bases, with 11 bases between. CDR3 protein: CASRSVTSNEKLFF. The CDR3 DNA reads TGTGCCAGTAGGTCGGTGACATCTAATGAAAAACTGTTTTTT.

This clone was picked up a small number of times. Written as DNA, the CDR3 is TGTGCCAGCTGCAAAGAGGACAGGGGACATTCACCCCTCCACTTT. This sequence encodes CASCKEDRGHSPLHF. This chain uses TRBV2 with TRBJ1-6, with 9 bases matching TRBD1. The CDR3 runs 15 residues. Trimming took 8 bases from V and 8 from J; bases not matched to a gene: 10. The V gene's germline CDR1 is SNHLY and CDR2 FYNNEI. The variable domain in full, completed from reference TRBV2 and TRBJ1-6, reads EPEVTQTPSHQVTQMGQEVILRCVPISNHLYFYWYRQILGQKVEFLVSFYNNEISEKSEIFDDQFSVERPDGSNFTLKIRSTKLEDSAMYFCASCKEDRGHSPLHFGNGTRLTVT.

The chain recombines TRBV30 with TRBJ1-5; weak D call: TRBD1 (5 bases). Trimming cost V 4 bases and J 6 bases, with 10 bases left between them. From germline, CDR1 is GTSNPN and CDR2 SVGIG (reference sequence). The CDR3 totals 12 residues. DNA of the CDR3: TGTGCCTGGAACCGGGGGAGTCAGCCCCAGCATTTT. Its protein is CAWNRGSQPQHF. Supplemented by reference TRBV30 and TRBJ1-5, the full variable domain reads SQTIHQWPATLVQPVGSPLSLECTVEGTSNPNLYWYRQAAGRGLQLLFYSVGIGQISSEVPQNLSASRPQDRQFILSSKKLLLSDSGFYLCAWNRGSQPQHFGDGTRLSIL.

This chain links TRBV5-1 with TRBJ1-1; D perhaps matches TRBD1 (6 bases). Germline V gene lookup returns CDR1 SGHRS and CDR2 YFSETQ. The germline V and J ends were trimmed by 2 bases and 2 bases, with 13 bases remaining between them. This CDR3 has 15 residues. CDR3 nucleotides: TGCGCCAGCAGCTTACAGGGTTTTGGCAACACTGAAGCTTTCTTT. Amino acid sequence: CASSLQGFGNTEAFF.

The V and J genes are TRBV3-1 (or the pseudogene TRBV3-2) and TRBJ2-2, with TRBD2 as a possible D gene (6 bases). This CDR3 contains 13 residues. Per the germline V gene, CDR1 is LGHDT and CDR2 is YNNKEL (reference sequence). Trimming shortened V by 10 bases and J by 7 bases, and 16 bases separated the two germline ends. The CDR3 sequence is CATHTQGGGELFF. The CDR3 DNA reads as TGTGCCACCCATACCCAGGGAGGCGGGGAGCTGTTTTTT.

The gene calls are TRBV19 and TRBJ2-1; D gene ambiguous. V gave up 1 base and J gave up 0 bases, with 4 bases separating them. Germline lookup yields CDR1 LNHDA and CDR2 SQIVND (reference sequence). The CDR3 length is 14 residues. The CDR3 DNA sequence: TGTGCCAGTAGTATAGCTCGCTCCTACAATGAGCAGTTCTTC. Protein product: CASSIARSYNEQFF.

The CDR3 DNA sequence: TGCAGCGTTGAAGGGGGGGAGGGGGTACAAGAGACCCAGTACTTC. As protein: CSVEGGEGVQETQYF. This rearrangement joins TRBV29-1 to TRBJ2-5; D may be TRBD2 (7 bases). This CDR3 has 15 residues. Germline values: CDR1 SQVTM, CDR2 ANQGSEA. V shed 1 base and J shed 2 bases, with 14 bases lying between them. The full variable domain, completed using reference TRBV29-1 and TRBJ2-5, is SAVISQKPSRDICQRGTSLTIQCQVDSQVTMMFWYRQQPGQSLTLIATANQGSEATYESGFVIDKFPISRPNLTFSTLTVSNMSPEDSSIYLCSVEGGEGVQETQYFGPGTRLLVL.

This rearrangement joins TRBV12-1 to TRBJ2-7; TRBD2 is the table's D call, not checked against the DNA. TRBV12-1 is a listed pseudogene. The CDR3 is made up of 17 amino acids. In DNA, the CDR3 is TGTGCCAGCAGCCCTGGCCCGGAGCGGGCTTACTCCTACGAGCAGTACTTC. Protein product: CASSPGPERAYSYEQYF.

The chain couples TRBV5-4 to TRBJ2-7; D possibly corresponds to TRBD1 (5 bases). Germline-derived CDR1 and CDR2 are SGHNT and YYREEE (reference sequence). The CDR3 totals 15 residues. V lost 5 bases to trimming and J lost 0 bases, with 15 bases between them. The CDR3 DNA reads TGTGCCAGCAGTTCGAAGGGGTTGGGCTCCTACGAGCAGTACTTC. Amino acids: CASSSKGLGSYEQYF.

This CDR3 reads CASSPGQGRTNEKLFF. The CDR3 coding sequence is TGCGCCAGCAGCCCCGGACAGGGACGAACTAATGAAAAACTGTTTTTT. The chain joins TRBV5-1 to TRBJ1-4, with 8 bases fitting TRBD1. Germline loops: CDR1 SGHRS, CDR2 YFSETQ. The J segment lost 1 base and the V segment lost 4 bases, leaving 6 bases of the junction unmatched. The CDR3 has 16 residues.

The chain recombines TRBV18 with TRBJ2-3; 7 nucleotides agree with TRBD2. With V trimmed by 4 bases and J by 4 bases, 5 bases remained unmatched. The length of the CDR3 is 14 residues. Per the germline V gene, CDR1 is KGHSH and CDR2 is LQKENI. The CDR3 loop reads CASSLPGLADTQYF. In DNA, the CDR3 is TGTGCCAGCTCACTACCCGGACTAGCAGATACGCAGTATTTT.

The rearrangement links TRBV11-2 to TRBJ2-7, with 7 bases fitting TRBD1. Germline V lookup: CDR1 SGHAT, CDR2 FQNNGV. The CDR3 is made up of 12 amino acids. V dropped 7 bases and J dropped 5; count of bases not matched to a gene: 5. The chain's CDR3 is CASNRGIHEQYF. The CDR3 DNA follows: TGTGCCAGCAACAGGGGAATCCACGAGCAGTACTTC.